What follows are 28 T cell receptor beta chains derived from one specimen sequenced in a study of Graves' ophthalmopathy and Graves' hyperthyroidism. As the template, RNA transcripts were used to amplify TCR beta CDR3 regions. HTBI primers were employed in first-round RT-PCR, then a second-round multiplex PCR followed. A single record per CDR3 protein comes from TCRdb applying MiXCR to the multiplex PCR reads. The sample lists 500,000 to 600,000 distinct CDR3 sequences; under 40% were seen once. What was sequenced was peripheral blood or thyroid tissue (not recorded which). Receptor source: an adult man with Graves' hyperthyroidism.

This clonotype has just one count. The J gene is TRBJ2-7, the V gene TRBV24-1, with 7 bases lining up with TRBD1. With the DNA end fitting TRBJ2-1 better, the J assignment may be wrong. CDR1 is KGHDR, CDR2 SFDVKD, per germline. This CDR3 has 15 amino acids. CDR3 DNA: TGTGCCACCAGTGATTCCGGGACAGACTACAATGAGCAGTTCTTC. Its protein is CATSDSGTDYNEQFF.

This clonotype was counted at least ten times. V gene TRBV20-1 combines with J gene TRBJ2-5; possibly TRBD2 for D (5 bases). The V and J ends lost 3 bases and 2 bases respectively, with 13 bases between them. This CDR3 contains 14 residues. CDR1 is DFQATT and CDR2 is SNEGSKA in the germline V gene (reference sequence). The CDR3 sequence: CSASVTGSQETQYF. The CDR3 DNA follows: TGCAGTGCTAGCGTAACGGGATCTCAAGAGACCCAGTACTTC.

This clonotype was counted a few times. The rearrangement joins TRBV12-3 or TRBV12-4 to TRBJ2-2, with D uncertain. The CDR3 runs to 12 residues. Trimming shortened V by 7 bases and J by 2 bases, and 5 bases separated the two germline ends. The CDR3 reads CASKDNTGELFF. Here the CDR3 DNA reads TGTGCCAGCAAAGATAACACCGGGGAGCTGTTTTTT.

This chain links TRBV24-1 with TRBJ2-7; TRBD2 aligns across 8 bases. V dropped 2 bases and J dropped 7; count of bases not matched to a gene: 9. The CDR3 is 15 amino acids. CDR1 is KGHDR and CDR2 is SFDVKD in the germline V gene. This CDR3 reads CATSDWGLGVNEQYF. Here the CDR3 DNA reads TGTGCCACCAGTGATTGGGGACTAGGGGTTAATGAGCAGTACTTC.

This clonotype was seen once. Sequence at one end of the junction differs from germline and may be a read error. The V call is TRBV10-3, the J call TRBJ1-4; maybe TRBD1 (5 bases). Germline V gene sequence: CDR1 ENHRY, CDR2 SYGVKD. The CDR3 runs 12 residues. The CDR3 loop is CATSDGDEKLFF. The CDR3 DNA sequence: TGTGCCACCAGTGACGGGGACGAAAAACTGTTTTTT.

In this sample, this clonotype turned up many times. CDR3 in amino acids: CAISGTSGRAGELFF. The CDR3 DNA reads as TGTGCCATCAGTGGAACTAGCGGGAGGGCCGGGGAGCTGTTTTTT. J is TRBJ2-2 and V is TRBV10-3; 13 positions match TRBD2. The CDR3 runs to 15 residues. Per germline, CDR1 ENHRY and CDR2 SYGVKD. V dropped 4 bases and J dropped 6; count of bases not matched to a gene: 2.

Ten or more counts support this clonotype. The chain links TRBV10-3 to TRBJ2-7; 7 bases line up with TRBD1. Unmatched junction bases numbered 5, after V lost 10 bases and J lost 2 bases. This CDR3 comprises 12 residues. Looked up from germline, CDR1 is ENHRY and CDR2 is SYGVKD. The DNA of the CDR3 is TGTGCCACCACAGGGGTGGCCTACGAGCAGTACTTC. It specifies CATTGVAYEQYF.

This clonotype was seen only a few times. The junction does not match germline at one end; this may be a read error. The J gene is TRBJ1-6, the V gene TRBV7-9; D uncertain. Germline CDR1 SEHNR, CDR2 FQNEAQ (reference sequence). The CDR3 length is 8 residues. The CDR3 nucleotides are TGTGCCAGCAGCTTGGTTAGCTTT. It is translated as CASSLVSF.

In its sample, this clonotype was seen once. V is TRBV7-2 and J is TRBJ2-3, with D tentatively TRBD1 or TRBD2 (5 bases each). Trimming pared 5 bases from V and 2 bases from J, leaving 11 bases between. Germline-derived CDR1 and CDR2 are SGHTA and FQGNSA. The length of the CDR3 is 14 residues. The CDR3 protein is CASSNRDPTDTQYF. CDR3 coding DNA: TGTGCCAGCAGCAACCGGGACCCCACAGATACGCAGTATTTT.

This clonotype was counted at least ten times. The genes are TRBV5-8 and TRBJ2-2; 12 bases fit TRBD2. Germline V gene sequence: CDR1 SGHTS, CDR2 YDEGEE. V dropped 4 bases and J dropped 5; count of bases not matched to a gene: 3. The CDR3 spans 15 residues. CDR3 amino acids: CASSGLAGPTGELFF. The DNA of the CDR3 is TGTGCCAGCAGCGGACTAGCGGGACCTACCGGGGAGCTGTTTTTT.

A note on this clonotype: A much larger clone lies one base from this, so it may be a read error. The chain joins TRBV10-3 to TRBJ2-2, with D uncertain. Germline loops: CDR1 ENHRY, CDR2 SYGVKD. V shed 5 bases and J shed 7 bases, with 8 bases lying between them. The CDR3 is made up of 12 amino acids. The CDR3 reads CAISYGGGELFF. Written as DNA, the CDR3 is TGTGCCATCAGTTATGGTGGCGGGGAGCTGTTTTTT.

This clonotype was recorded only once. J is TRBJ1-6 and V is TRBV20-1; weak D call: TRBD1 (5 bases). Trimming cost V 3 bases and J 8 bases, with 23 bases left between them. The V gene's germline CDR1 is DFQATT and CDR2 SNEGSKA (reference sequence). This CDR3 region has 17 residues. CDR3 residues: CSARPQRSGTRDSPLHF. CDR3 nucleotide sequence: TGCAGTGCTAGGCCTCAAAGGAGCGGGACTCGTGATTCACCCCTCCACTTT.

This clonotype was counted a few times. V gene TRBV7-9 combines with J gene TRBJ2-3; unclear D gene. V lost 5 bases, J lost 2 bases, and 14 bases lay in between. This CDR3 comprises 15 residues. CDR1 is SEHNR, CDR2 FQNEAQ, per germline (reference sequence). CDR3 nucleotide sequence: TGTGCCAGCAGCGAATCCGGGTCTTACACAGATACGCAGTATTTT. Translating gives CASSESGSYTDTQYF.

The chain joins TRBV10-1 to TRBJ2-3, with TRBD2 matching over 11 bases. The trim removed 3 bases at V and 5 bases at J, leaving 7 bases unmatched. Germline V gene lookup returns CDR1 WNHNN and CDR2 SYGVQD (reference sequence). The CDR3 runs 16 residues. The CDR3 DNA is TGCGCCAGCAGTGACCCTAGCGGGGGGACTGGAGATACGCAGTATTTT. The encoded protein is CASSDPSGGTGDTQYF.

As concerns this clonotype: An end of the junction does not agree with germline; a read error may underlie this. This sequence joins TRBV24-1 and TRBJ2-3; D is perhaps TRBD1 (6 bases). The germline gives CDR1 KGHDR, CDR2 SFDVKD. This CDR3 has 13 residues. The CDR3 spells CATRTGGGDMQYF. The CDR3 nucleotides read TGTGCCACCAGGACAGGTGGAGGAGATATGCAGTATTTT.

This clonotype was picked up many times. The chain employs TRBV5-1 and TRBJ2-7; D not resolved. There are 14 residues in the CDR3. Germline assignment: CDR1 SGHRS and CDR2 YFSETQ. V shed 0 bases and J shed 5 bases, with 12 bases lying between them. The CDR3 region has the DNA TGCGCCAGCAGCTTGGTTCTAGGTACTGACGAGCAGTACTTC. Its protein is CASSLVLGTDEQYF.

V gene TRBV5-1 combines with J gene TRBJ1-4, with 8 bases that match TRBD1. Germline V lookup: CDR1 SGHRS, CDR2 YFSETQ. The CDR3 extends over 14 amino acids. Losses at the gene ends were 10 bases for V and 5 bases for J; bases not matched to a gene: 10. CDR3 sequence reads: CAGRWTGTNEKLFF. The CDR3 DNA sequence: TGCGCCGGCCGTTGGACAGGGACAAATGAAAAACTGTTTTTT.

The rearrangement links TRBV5-1 to TRBJ2-5; 7 positions match TRBD2. The germline CDR1 and CDR2 sequences are SGHRS and YFSETQ. The CDR3 is 16 residues long. V trimming: 0 bases; J trimming: 1 base; junction bases outside the gene matches: 6. Here the CDR3 DNA reads TGCGCCAGCAGCTTGGATGGCGGGAGAACCCAAGAGACCCAGTACTTC. Translating it yields CASSLDGGRTQETQYF.

The gene calls are TRBV27 and TRBJ1-6, with TRBD1 matching over 7 bases. The germline gives CDR1 MNHEY, CDR2 SMNVEV (reference sequence). The V segment lost 8 bases and the J segment 10 bases; nucleotides outside the gene matches: 17. This CDR3 comprises 16 residues. CDR3: CASGPSWRGLRSPLHF. CDR3 bases: TGTGCCAGCGGTCCCAGTTGGAGGGGGCTTCGCTCACCCCTCCACTTT.

This clonotype was found many times. The chain is built from TRBV7-9 and TRBJ1-1; TRBD1 matches at 10 bases. There are 16 residues in the CDR3. Per the germline V gene, CDR1 is SEHNR and CDR2 is FQNEAQ (reference sequence). The V gene end was trimmed by 5 bases and the J gene end by 5 bases; junction bases not matched to a gene: 11. In nucleotides, the CDR3 is TGTGCCAGCAGCCGACAGGGGGCTCCTGGAGGAACTGAAGCTTTCTTT. Its translation is CASSRQGAPGGTEAFF.

The chain uses TRBV5-1 and TRBJ2-5, with TRBD2 matching over 9 bases. The V gene end was trimmed by 4 bases and the J gene end by 2 bases; junction bases not matched to a gene: 18. The CDR3 length is 19 residues. Germline CDR1 and CDR2: SGHRS and YFSETQ. The CDR3 coding sequence is TGCGCCAGCAGCCCGTCGGGGGGGCTAGCGGGAACCCTTCAAGAGACCCAGTACTTC. Protein sequence: CASSPSGGLAGTLQETQYF. Drawing the rest from reference TRBV5-1 and TRBJ2-5, the complete variable domain is KAGVTQTPRYLIKTRGQQVTLSCSPISGHRSVSWYQQTPGQGLQFLFEYFSETQRNKGNFPGRFSGRQFSNSRSEMNVSTLELGDSALYLCASSPSGGLAGTLQETQYFGPGTRLLVL.

The V call is TRBV2, the J call TRBJ1-4; D ambiguous. CDR3 length equals 17 residues. CDR1 is SNHLY, CDR2 FYNNEI, per germline. V was shortened by 7 bases and J by 2 bases, with 20 bases between the two germline ends. This chain's CDR3 is CASTAFRTSGTNEKLFF. The CDR3 bases are TGTGCCAGCACTGCGTTTAGGACTAGCGGGACTAATGAAAAACTGTTTTTT. The full variable domain, with the rest looked up from reference TRBV2 and TRBJ1-4, is EPEVTQTPSHQVTQMGQEVILRCVPISNHLYFYWYRQILGQKVEFLVSFYNNEISEKSEIFDDQFSVERPDGSNFTLKIRSTKLEDSAMYFCASTAFRTSGTNEKLFFGSGTQLSVL.

This clonotype was counted at least ten times. V and J are TRBV12-3 or TRBV12-4 and TRBJ1-1; 8 bases align to TRBD1. Trimming took 6 bases from V and 5 from J; bases not matched to a gene: 8. CDR3 length equals 14 residues. The CDR3 region has the DNA TGTGCCAGCAGACCTGACAGGGGAGATACTGAAGCTTTCTTT. Encoded protein: CASRPDRGDTEAFF.

This chain connects TRBV14 to TRBJ2-1; D uncertain. The germline V gene has CDR1 SGHDN and CDR2 FVKESK. CDR3 length: 13 amino acids. Trimming removed 1 base from V and 6 bases from J, with 7 bases in between. The CDR3 sequence: CASSQVFTNEQFF. The CDR3 DNA is TGTGCCAGCAGCCAAGTCTTCACCAATGAGCAGTTCTTC.

A note on this clonotype: This sequence may be a read error, since a much larger clone differs from it by one base. The chain combines TRBV12-3 or TRBV12-4 with TRBJ2-2; D remains ambiguous. CDR3 size: 14 residues. Trimming removed 7 bases from V and 3 bases from J, with 12 bases in between. CDR3 in amino acids: CASTPTRDTGELFF. In nucleotides, the CDR3 is TGTGCCAGCACCCCTACAAGGGACACCGGGGAGCTGTTTTTT.

Comments on this clonotype: A much larger clone lies one base from this, so it may be a read error. The chain has TRBV12-3 or TRBV12-4 and TRBJ1-6; D uncertain. The CDR3 has 15 residues. The CDR3 reads CASSLGVVGFSPPHF. The CDR3 bases are TGTGCCAGCAGTTTAGGGGTAGTGGGGTTCTCACCCCCCCACTTT.

The rearrangement uses TRBV3-1 and TRBJ1-1; the match to TRBD1 covers 7 bases. The germline V gene has CDR1 LGHDT and CDR2 YNNKEL (reference sequence). The CDR3 covers 13 residues. Losses at the gene ends were 3 bases for V and 7 bases for J; bases not matched to a gene: 5. The CDR3 nucleotides are TGTGCCAGCAGCCACTCCGGGACAGTTGAAGCTTTCTTT. Translated, it gives CASSHSGTVEAFF.

This chain links TRBV7-9 with TRBJ2-5, with TRBD2 identical over 13 bases. Germline CDR1 and CDR2: SEHNR and FQNEAQ (reference sequence). V gave up 5 bases and J gave up 5 bases; unmatched junction bases: 14. CDR3 length: 18 amino acids. The DNA for the CDR3 is TGTGCCAGCAGCCTAAGCACCGGGACTAGCGGGACGAGGGAGACCCAGTACTTC. This translates into CASSLSTGTSGTRETQYF.